This T cell receptor (beta chain) originates from a study of T cells in Graves' hyperthyroidism and ophthalmopathy. In the case of this clonotype: Antigen unknown. The junction departs from germline at one end; a sequencing error may be responsible.

This CDR3 is 12 amino acids long. Germline CDR1 SNHLY, CDR2 FYNNEI. TCR beta CDR3 regions were amplified from RNA transcripts. During a first-round RT-PCR of the TCR CDR3, the HTBI primer set was used. Via MiXCR, TCRdb re-called the multiplex PCR reads, giving one row per CDR3 protein. The table lists about 580,000 distinct CDR3 sequences, around 45% of them singletons. Study conclusions and caveats: Blood samples included most of the expanded thyroid clonotypes exceeding 0.001.

This TCR was recovered from a woman aged 18 to 35 with Graves' hyperthyroidism. The sample was peripheral blood or thyroid tissue (not recorded which). The chain employs TRBV2 and TRBJ2-7; TRBD2 is a possible D gene (6 bases). DNA for the CDR3: TGCGCCAACAGTCTGACTAGCTACGAGCAGTACTTC. Its protein product is CANSLTSYEQYF.